What follows are 14 T cell receptor beta chains derived from one specimen sequenced in a study of graft-versus-host responses after intestinal transplantation. Their antigens remain unidentified. Only in-frame clones appear in the TCRdb table, and some are missing; sequencing was by immunoSEQ multiplex PCR. Among 100,000 or so clones listed, under 95% were seen once. The material sequenced was unstimulated CD8+ T cells sorted from spleen or lymph node cells, taken before intestinal transplant. The receptor source for this set is a human donor who received an intestinal transplant.

The chain is built from TRBV5-4 and TRBJ1-3; the D is unclear. Trimming cost V 2 bases and J 0 bases, with 6 bases left between them. The CDR3 runs 14 residues. The germline V gene encodes CDR1 SGHNT and CDR2 YYREEE (reference sequence). The CDR3, as DNA: TGTGCCAGCAGCTTTCAAGCCTCTGGAAACACCATATATTTT. Translating it yields CASSFQASGNTIYF.

V gene TRBV7-2 combines with J gene TRBJ2-7, with TRBD1 identical over 9 bases. V trimming: 5 bases; J trimming: 1 base; junction bases outside the gene matches: 6. The CDR3 has 15 residues. Germline V gene data show CDR1 as SGHTA and CDR2 as FQGNSA. The CDR3 is CASSLDRGLSYEQYF. The CDR3, as DNA: TGTGCCAGCAGCCTGGACAGGGGCCTTTCCTACGAGCAGTACTTC.

The CDR3 loop is CASSDTMRDTEAFF. DNA of the CDR3: TGCGCCAGCAGTGATACAATGAGGGACACTGAAGCTTTCTTT. The rearrangement joins TRBV10-2 to TRBJ1-1; D is unclear. The CDR3 totals 14 residues. Germline V lookup: CDR1 WSHSY, CDR2 SAAADI. Trimming left V 3 bases short and J 3 bases short, with 11 bases between.

This clone was found once. This chain joins TRBV2 and TRBJ2-7; 13 bases agree with TRBD2. Germline V gene lookup returns CDR1 SNHLY and CDR2 FYNNEI. The CDR3 runs 17 residues. The V and J ends lost 6 bases and 2 bases, in that order; junction bases with no gene match: 10. CDR3 loop: CASRGLAGMAITYEQYF. Written as DNA, the CDR3 is TGTGCCAGCAGGGGACTAGCGGGGATGGCTATTACCTACGAGCAGTACTTC.

This chain joins TRBV15 and TRBJ1-1; no firm D call. Germline-derived CDR1 and CDR2 are LNHNV and YYDKDF (reference sequence). The germline V and J ends were trimmed by 1 base and 6 bases, with 6 bases remaining between them. CDR3 length: 12 amino acids. The CDR3 coding sequence is TGTGCCACCAGCAGAGGTTCGGCTGAAGCTTTCTTT. Its protein is CATSRGSAEAFF.

This clone came up once. This rearrangement joins TRBV7-9 to TRBJ1-5, with 9 positions matching TRBD1. Trimming took 7 bases from V and 4 from J; bases not matched to a gene: 5. Germline CDR1 reads SEHNR; CDR2 reads FQNEAQ (reference sequence). The CDR3 has 14 residues. CDR3 residues: CASTPGTGNQPQHF. Here the CDR3 DNA reads TGTGCCAGCACCCCCGGGACAGGGAATCAGCCCCAGCATTTT.

This chain links TRBV6-1 with TRBJ2-2; D uncertain. Germline loops: CDR1 MNHNS, CDR2 SASEGT. This CDR3 is 13 amino acids long. Trimming pared 5 bases from V and 0 bases from J, leaving 4 bases between. CDR3 DNA: TGTGCCAGCAGTTATCCGAACACCGGGGAGCTGTTTTTT. It yields the protein CASSYPNTGELFF.

The V call is TRBV6-6, the J call TRBJ1-1, with unresolved D. Trimming shortened V by 5 bases and J by 4 bases, and 11 bases separated the two germline ends. The CDR3 totals 13 residues. Looked up from germline, CDR1 is MNHNY and CDR2 is SVGAGI (reference sequence). CDR3 sequence reads: CASSDSSGTEAFF. The CDR3 DNA reads as TGTGCCAGCAGTGATAGTTCGGGCACTGAAGCTTTCTTT.

The chain recombines TRBV11-2 with TRBJ2-1, with 10 bases that match TRBD2. Germline values: CDR1 SGHAT, CDR2 FQNNGV. After removal of 4 bases from V and 7 bases from J, the junction contained 10 bases not matched to a gene. The CDR3 is made up of 16 amino acids. CDR3 bases: TGTGCCAGCAGCTCACCACTAGCGGGGTACGTTAATGAGCAGTTCTTC. Translation: CASSSPLAGYVNEQFF.

This clone was detected a few times. V and J are TRBV2 and TRBJ2-7; D gene uncertain. CDR1 SNHLY and CDR2 FYNNEI come from the germline V gene. The length of the CDR3 is 14 residues. V lost 6 bases and J lost 1, with 13 bases in between. The CDR3, as DNA: TGTGCCAGCAGGTCTTTTTGGCCGTCCTACGAGCAGTACTTC. This gives the protein CASRSFWPSYEQYF.

The chain joins TRBV30 to TRBJ2-7; 11 bases are shared with TRBD1. The CDR3 is 14 residues long. Trimming cost V 0 bases and J 5 bases; bases outside gene matches: 3. The germline V gene has CDR1 GTSNPN and CDR2 SVGIG (reference sequence). CDR3 nucleotides: TGTGCCTGGAGTGTACAGGGACAGGGGGACGAGCAGTACTTC. Translating it yields CAWSVQGQGDEQYF.

The genes are TRBV27 and TRBJ2-3; 8 positions match TRBD1. The CDR3 loop spans 14 amino acids. The junction had 5 bases not matched to a gene; V was cut back by 3 bases and J by 6 bases. The germline gives CDR1 MNHEY, CDR2 SMNVEV (reference sequence). The CDR3 DNA reads TGTGCCAGCAGTTTCCAGGGGGCGGGGGATACGCAGTATTTT. Encoded protein: CASSFQGAGDTQYF.

The CDR3, as DNA: TGTGCCATTTCGACAGGAATGAACACTGAAGCTTTCTTT. Protein product: CAISTGMNTEAFF. V usage is TRBV6-1 and J usage is TRBJ1-1, with a weak D call TRBD1 (6 bases). The CDR3 has 13 amino acids. Looked up from germline, CDR1 is MNHNS and CDR2 is SASEGT. V was trimmed by 10 bases and J by 0 bases, leaving 12 bases between them.

This rearrangement joins TRBV9 to TRBJ2-1; TRBD2 matches at 13 bases. The CDR3 has 16 amino acids. The ends lost 3 bases at V and 2 bases at J; junction bases unmatched: 2. Germline CDR1 reads SGDLS; CDR2 reads YYNGEE. The CDR3 DNA is TGTGCCAGCAGCGGACTAGCGGGGGGAACCTACAATGAGCAGTTCTTC. This codes for CASSGLAGGTYNEQFF.